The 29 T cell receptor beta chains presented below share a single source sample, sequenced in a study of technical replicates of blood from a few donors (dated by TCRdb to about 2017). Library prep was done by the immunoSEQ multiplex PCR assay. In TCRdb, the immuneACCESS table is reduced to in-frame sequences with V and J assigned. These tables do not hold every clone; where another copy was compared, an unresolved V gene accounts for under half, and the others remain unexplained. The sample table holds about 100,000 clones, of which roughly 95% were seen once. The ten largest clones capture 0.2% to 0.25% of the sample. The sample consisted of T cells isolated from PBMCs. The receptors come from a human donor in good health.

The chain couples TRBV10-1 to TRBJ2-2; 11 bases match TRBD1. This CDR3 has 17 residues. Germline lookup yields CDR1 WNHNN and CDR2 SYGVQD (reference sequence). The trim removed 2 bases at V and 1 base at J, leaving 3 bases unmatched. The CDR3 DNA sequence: TGCGCCAGCAGTGAGGGGGGACAGGGGGAGAACACCGGGGAGCTGTTTTTT. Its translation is CASSEGGQGENTGELFF.

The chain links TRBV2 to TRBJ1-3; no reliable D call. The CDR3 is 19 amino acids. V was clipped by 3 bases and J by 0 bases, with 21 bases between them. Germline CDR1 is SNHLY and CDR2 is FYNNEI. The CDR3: CASSDRLATVQSSGNTIYF. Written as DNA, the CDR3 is TGTGCCAGCAGTGATCGACTTGCTACGGTCCAAAGCTCTGGAAACACCATATATTTT.

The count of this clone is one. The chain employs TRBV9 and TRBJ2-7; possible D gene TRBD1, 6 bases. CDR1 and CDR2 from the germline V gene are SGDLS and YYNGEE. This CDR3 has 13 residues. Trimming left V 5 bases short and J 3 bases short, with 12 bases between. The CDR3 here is CASRRQENYEQYF. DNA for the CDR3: TGTGCCAGCAGAAGACAGGAGAACTACGAGCAGTACTTC.

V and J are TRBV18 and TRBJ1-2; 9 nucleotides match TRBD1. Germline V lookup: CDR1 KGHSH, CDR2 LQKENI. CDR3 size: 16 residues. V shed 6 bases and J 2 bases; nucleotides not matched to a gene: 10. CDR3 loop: CASSRGLDRGNYGYTF. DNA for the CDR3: TGTGCCAGCTCCCGGGGATTGGACAGGGGCAACTATGGCTACACCTTC.

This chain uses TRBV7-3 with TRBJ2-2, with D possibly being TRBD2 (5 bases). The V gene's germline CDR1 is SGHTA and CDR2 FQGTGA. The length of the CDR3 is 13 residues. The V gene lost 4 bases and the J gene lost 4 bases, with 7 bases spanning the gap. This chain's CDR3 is CASSSLATGELFF. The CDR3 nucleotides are TGTGCCAGCAGCTCCCTAGCCACCGGGGAGCTGTTTTTT.

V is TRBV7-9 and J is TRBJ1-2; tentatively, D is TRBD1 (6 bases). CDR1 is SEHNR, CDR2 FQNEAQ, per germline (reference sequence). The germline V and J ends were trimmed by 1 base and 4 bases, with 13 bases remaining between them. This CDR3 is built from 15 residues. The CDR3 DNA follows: TGTGCCAGCAGCTTAGATGGGGGCCCGGCCTATGGCTACACCTTC. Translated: CASSLDGGPAYGYTF.

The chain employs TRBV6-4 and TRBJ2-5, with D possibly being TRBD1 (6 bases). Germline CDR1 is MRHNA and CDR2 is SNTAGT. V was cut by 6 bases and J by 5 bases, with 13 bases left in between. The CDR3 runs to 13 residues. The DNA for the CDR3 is TGTGCCAGCAGAGATCACAGGGCGGAGACCCAGTACTTC. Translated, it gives CASRDHRAETQYF.

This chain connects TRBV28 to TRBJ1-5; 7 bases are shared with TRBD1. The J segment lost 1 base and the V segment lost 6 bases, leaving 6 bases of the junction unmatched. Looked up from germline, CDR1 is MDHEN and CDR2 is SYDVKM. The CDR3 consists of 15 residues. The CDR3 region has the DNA TGTGCCAGCAGAGGGGAGGACAGGAGCAATCAGCCCCAGCATTTT. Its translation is CASRGEDRSNQPQHF.

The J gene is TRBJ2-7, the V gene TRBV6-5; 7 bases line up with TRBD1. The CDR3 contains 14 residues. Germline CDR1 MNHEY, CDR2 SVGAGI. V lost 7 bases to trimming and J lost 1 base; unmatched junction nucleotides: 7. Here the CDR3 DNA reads TGTGCCAGCACCAAACCGGGACAGTCCTACGAGCAGTACTTC. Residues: CASTKPGQSYEQYF.

CDR3 bases: TGCGCCAGCAGCCAAGGAGAAGGGGGCGGAACTAATGAAAAACTGTTTTTT. Its protein product is CASSQGEGGGTNEKLFF. The chain recombines TRBV4-1 with TRBJ1-4, with 7 bases matching TRBD1. V dropped 1 base and J dropped 1; count of bases not matched to a gene: 6. CDR1 and CDR2 from the germline V gene are MGHRA and YSYEKL. This CDR3 comprises 17 residues.

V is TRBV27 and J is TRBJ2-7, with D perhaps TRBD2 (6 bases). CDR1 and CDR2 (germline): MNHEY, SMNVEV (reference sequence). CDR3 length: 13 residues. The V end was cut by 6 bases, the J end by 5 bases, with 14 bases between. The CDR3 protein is CASSQNWRDEQYF. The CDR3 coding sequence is TGTGCCAGCAGCCAAAATTGGAGGGACGAGCAGTACTTC.

CDR3 bases: TGTGCCAGCAGCCCGTCGCGGGGACTAGCGGGGCTGGAGGGCACAGATACGCAGTATTTT. This gives the protein CASSPSRGLAGLEGTDTQYF. The J gene is TRBJ2-3, the V gene TRBV4-2, with 13 bases that match TRBD2. Unmatched junction bases numbered 14, after V lost 4 bases and J lost 1 base. The CDR3 is made up of 20 amino acids. Germline CDR1 LGHNA, CDR2 YNFKEQ.

The CDR3 DNA reads TGTGCCAGCAGTGAAACGGTAGGCGGGTACACTGAAGCTTTCTTT. Its translation is CASSETVGGYTEAFF. This chain joins TRBV6-1 and TRBJ1-1; unclear D gene. The CDR3 sequence is 15 residues long. Trimming left V 2 bases short and J 3 bases short, with 13 bases between. Germline V lookup: CDR1 MNHNS, CDR2 SASEGT.

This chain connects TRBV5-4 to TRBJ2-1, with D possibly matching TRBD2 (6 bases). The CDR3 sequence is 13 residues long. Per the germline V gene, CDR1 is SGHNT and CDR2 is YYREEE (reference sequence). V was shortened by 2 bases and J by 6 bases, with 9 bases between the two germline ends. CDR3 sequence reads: CASSFGGINEQFF. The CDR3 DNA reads TGTGCCAGCAGCTTTGGAGGGATCAATGAGCAGTTCTTC.

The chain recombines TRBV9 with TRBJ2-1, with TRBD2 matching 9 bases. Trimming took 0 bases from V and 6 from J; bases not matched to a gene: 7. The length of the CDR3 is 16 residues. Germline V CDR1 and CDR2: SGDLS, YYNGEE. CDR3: CASSVAWSSGSNEQFF. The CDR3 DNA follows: TGTGCCAGCAGCGTAGCGTGGAGTAGCGGGAGCAATGAGCAGTTCTTC.

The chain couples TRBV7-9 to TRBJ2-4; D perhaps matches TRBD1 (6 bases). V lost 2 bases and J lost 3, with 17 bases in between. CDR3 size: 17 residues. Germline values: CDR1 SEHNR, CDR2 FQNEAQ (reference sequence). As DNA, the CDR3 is TGTGCCAGCAGCTTACCGCCGGCCAAGGGGGTCAAAAACATTCAGTACTTC. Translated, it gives CASSLPPAKGVKNIQYF.

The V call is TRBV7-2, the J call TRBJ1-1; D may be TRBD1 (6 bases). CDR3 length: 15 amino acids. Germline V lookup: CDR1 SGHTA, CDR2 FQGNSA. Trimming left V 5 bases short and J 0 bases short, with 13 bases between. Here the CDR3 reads CASSNEDSLNTEAFF. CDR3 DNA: TGTGCCAGCAGCAACGAGGACAGCTTGAACACTGAAGCTTTCTTT.

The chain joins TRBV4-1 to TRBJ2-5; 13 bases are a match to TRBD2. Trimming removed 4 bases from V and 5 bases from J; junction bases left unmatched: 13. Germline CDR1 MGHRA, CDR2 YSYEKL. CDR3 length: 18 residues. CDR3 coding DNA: TGCGCCAGCAGCCTCGGGCCGGGACTAGCGGGGTCAAAGGAGACCCAGTACTTC. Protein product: CASSLGPGLAGSKETQYF.

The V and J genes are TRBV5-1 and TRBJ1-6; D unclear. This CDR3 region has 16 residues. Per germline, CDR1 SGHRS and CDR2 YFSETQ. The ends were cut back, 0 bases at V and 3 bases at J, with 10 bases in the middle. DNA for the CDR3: TGCGCCAGCAGCTTGGGGCTCAGAGGCTATAATTCACCCCTCCACTTT. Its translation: CASSLGLRGYNSPLHF.

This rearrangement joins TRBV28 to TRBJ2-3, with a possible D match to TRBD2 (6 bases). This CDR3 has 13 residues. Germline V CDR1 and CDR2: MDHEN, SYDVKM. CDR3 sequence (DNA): TGTGTCCGATGGGGGGACTTCTTAGATACGCAGTATTTT. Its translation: CVRWGDFLDTQYF.

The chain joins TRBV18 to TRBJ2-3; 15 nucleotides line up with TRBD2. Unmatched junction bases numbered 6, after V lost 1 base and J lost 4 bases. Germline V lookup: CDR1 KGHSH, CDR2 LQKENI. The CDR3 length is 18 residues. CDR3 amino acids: CASSPRTSGGAAADTQYF. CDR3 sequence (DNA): TGTGCCAGCTCACCACGGACTAGCGGGGGGGCCGCGGCAGATACGCAGTATTTT.

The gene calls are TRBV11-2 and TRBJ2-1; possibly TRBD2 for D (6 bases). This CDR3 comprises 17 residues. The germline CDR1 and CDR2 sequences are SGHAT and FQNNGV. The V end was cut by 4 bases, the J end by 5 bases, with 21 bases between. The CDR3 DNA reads TGTGCCAGCAGCTCCACCCCTCCGAGTAGCGGCCACAATGAGCAGTTCTTC. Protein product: CASSSTPPSSGHNEQFF.

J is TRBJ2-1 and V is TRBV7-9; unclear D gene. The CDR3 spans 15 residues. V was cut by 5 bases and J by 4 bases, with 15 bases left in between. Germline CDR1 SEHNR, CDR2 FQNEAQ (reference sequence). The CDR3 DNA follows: TGTGCCAGCAGCCTACTCGGAGAAACGTACAATGAGCAGTTCTTC. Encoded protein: CASSLLGETYNEQFF.

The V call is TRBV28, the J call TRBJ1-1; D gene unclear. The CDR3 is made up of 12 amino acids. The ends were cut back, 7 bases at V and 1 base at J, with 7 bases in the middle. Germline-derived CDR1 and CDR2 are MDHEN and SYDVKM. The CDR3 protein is CASIRENTEAFF. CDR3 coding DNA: TGTGCCAGCATCCGCGAGAACACTGAAGCTTTCTTT.

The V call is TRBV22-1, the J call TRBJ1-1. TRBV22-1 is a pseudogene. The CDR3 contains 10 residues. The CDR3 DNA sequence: TGTCCTGGGAGCGTCCTGGAAGCTTTCTTT. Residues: CPGSVLEAFF.

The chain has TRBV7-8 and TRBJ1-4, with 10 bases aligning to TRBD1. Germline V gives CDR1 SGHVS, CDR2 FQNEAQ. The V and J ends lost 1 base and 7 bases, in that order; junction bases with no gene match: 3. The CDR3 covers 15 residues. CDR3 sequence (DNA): TGTGCCAGCAGCTTAGAGACAGGGGGCGTTGAAAAACTGTTTTTT. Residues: CASSLETGGVEKLFF.

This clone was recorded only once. CDR3 sequence (DNA): TGTGCCAGCGAGGGGATTAGCGGGAGCTCCTACAATGAGCAGTTCTTC. It is translated as CASEGISGSSYNEQFF. The rearrangement links TRBV5-6 to TRBJ2-1; 9 nucleotides match TRBD2. This CDR3 is 16 amino acids long. V lost 7 bases, J lost 0 bases, and 8 bases stayed unmatched. The V gene's germline CDR1 is SGHDT and CDR2 YYEEEE.

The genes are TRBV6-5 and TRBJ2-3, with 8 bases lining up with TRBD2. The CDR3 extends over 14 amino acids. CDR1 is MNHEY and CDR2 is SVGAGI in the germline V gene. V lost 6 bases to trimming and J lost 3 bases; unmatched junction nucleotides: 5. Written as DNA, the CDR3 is TGTGCCAGCAGCCGGGAGGGCCTGACAGATACGCAGTATTTT. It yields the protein CASSREGLTDTQYF.

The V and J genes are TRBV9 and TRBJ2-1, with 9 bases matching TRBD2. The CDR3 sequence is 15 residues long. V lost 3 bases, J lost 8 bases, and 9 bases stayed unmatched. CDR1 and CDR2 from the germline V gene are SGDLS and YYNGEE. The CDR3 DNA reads TGTGCCAGCAGCGGTATGGGCGGGGGGGCCCATGAGCAGTTCTTC. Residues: CASSGMGGGAHEQFF.